The rows below give T cell receptor beta chains drawn from one sample of a study of T cells in Graves' hyperthyroidism and ophthalmopathy. TCRdb processed the multiplex PCR reads anew with MiXCR; each CDR3 protein has one entry. The sample yields hundreds of thousands of distinct CDR3 sequences, around 21% seen once. The source material was blood. The receptors originated from a man between 25 and 39 years old with Graves' ophthalmopathy. Each CDR3 is given with its conserved first and last residue. A D gene is named only where the DNA matches it firmly. Only part of the rows carry a size: once, few, many, or a class if the clone is expanded.

many TRBJ2-5 TRBV28 . CASSHPRQQWGTQYF TGTGCCAGCAGTCACCCCCGGCAGCAGTGGGGGACCCAGTACTTC
few TRBJ2-5 TRBV5-1 . CASSLSTEEETQYF TGCGCCAGCAGCTTGTCGACAGAAGAAGAGACCCAGTACTTC
few TRBJ1-2 TRBV2 . CASRRELGFGYTF TGTGCCAGCAGACGGGAACTGGGGTTTGGCTACACCTTC
. TRBJ1-6 TRBV11-2 TRBD1 CASSLATGGLSPLHF TGTGCCAGCAGCTTAGCAACAGGGGGCCTTTCACCCCTCCACTTT
few TRBJ1-5 TRBV20-1 . CSARDNHNQPQHF TGCAGTGCTAGAGACAATCACAATCAGCCCCAGCATTTT
few TRBJ2-1 TRBV29-1 TRBD2 CSVAFRLAGVLEQFF TGCAGCGTTGCATTTAGGCTAGCGGGAGTCCTTGAGCAGTTCTTC
few TRBJ2-7 TRBV13 TRBD1 CASSSDRGIHEQYF TGTGCCAGCAGCTCTGACAGGGGGATCCACGAGCAGTACTTC
. TRBJ1-6 TRBV6-6 TRBD1 CASSYAGGDRNSPLHF TGTGCCAGCAGTTACGCAGGGGGAGACAGAAATTCACCCCTCCACTTT
. TRBJ2-7 TRBV10-1 . CAREDYEQYF TGCGCCAGAGAGGACTACGAGCAGTACTTC
. TRBJ2-5 TRBV10-3 . CAISERKETQYF TGTGCCATCAGTGAGAGAAAAGAGACCCAGTACTTC
few TRBJ2-7 TRBV7-9 TRBD2 CASSDGLADSYEQYF TGTGCCAGCAGCGACGGACTAGCGGACTCCTACGAGCAGTACTTC
. TRBJ2-2 TRBV5-1 TRBD2 CASSLRGLAGVPNTGELFF TGCGCCAGCAGCTTGAGAGGCCTAGCGGGGGTACCGAACACCGGGGAGCTGTTTTTT
many TRBJ2-5 TRBV5-8 TRBD2 CASSAGLAAGETQYF TGTGCCAGCAGCGCCGGACTAGCGGCTGGGGAGACCCAGTACTTC
few TRBJ2-1 TRBV19 . CASSESGVFGNEQFF TGTGCCAGTAGTGAGTCGGGAGTATTCGGCAATGAGCAGTTCTTC